One T cell receptor (beta chain) is described in this entry. Antigen specificity is unknown. cDNA came from about 0.46 to 1 ug RNA primed by random hexamers. Amplification of TCR beta CDR3 spanned 54 Vbeta and 13 Jbeta via immunoSEQ multiplex PCR. From the immunoSEQ multiplex PCR reads, TCRdb called clonotypes with MiXCR, one entry per CDR3 protein. Of 75,000 to 95,000 distinct CDR3 sequences in the sample, around 90% are singletons; the top ten hold 0.5% to 0.6%. CDR3 length equals 16 residues. Germline V gives CDR1 SGDLS, CDR2 YYNGEE. The germline V and J ends were trimmed by 4 bases and 1 base, with 16 bases remaining between them. The record originates from a study of CD8 T cells in Susac syndrome. CD8+ and CD4+ T cells from blood underwent TCR beta sequencing. Isolation of CD8+ and CD4+ T cells was performed negatively, whereas enrichment of TEMRA cells was done by FACS. Whole-study findings and limits: An acknowledgment was made by the study that its TCR sequencing and HLA analysis involved relatively few individuals.

The receptor's source is a human donor with multiple sclerosis. Sequenced material: CD8+ T cells from PBMCs. The V gene is TRBV9, the J gene TRBJ2-3, with a weak D call TRBD2 (6 bases). CDR3 DNA sequence: TGTGCCAGCAGCCCCCGGGGTGGCGGGGGCACAGATACGCAGTATTTT. This translates into CASSPRGGGGTDTQYF.